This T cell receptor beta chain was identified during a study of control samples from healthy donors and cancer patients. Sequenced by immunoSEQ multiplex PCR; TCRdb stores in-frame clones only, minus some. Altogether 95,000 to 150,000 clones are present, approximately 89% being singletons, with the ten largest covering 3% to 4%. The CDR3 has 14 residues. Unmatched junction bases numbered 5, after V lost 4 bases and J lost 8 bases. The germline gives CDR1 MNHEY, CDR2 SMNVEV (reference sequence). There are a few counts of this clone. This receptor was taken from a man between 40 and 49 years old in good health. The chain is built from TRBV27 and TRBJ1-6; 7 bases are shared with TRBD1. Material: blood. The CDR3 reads CASSYGTDHSPLHF. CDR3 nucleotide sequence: TGTGCCAGCAGTTATGGGACAGACCATTCACCCCTCCACTTT.